The text below deals with one TCR beta chain. As yet, its antigen is unknown. Produced via immunoSEQ multiplex PCR; TCRdb's table is partial and in-frame only. The sample lists 25,000 to 35,000 clones, 75% to 90% occurring once. The data were obtained in a study of T cell responses to AZD1222 COVID-19 vaccine. Study-level findings and limits: The sample set comprised mostly white British donors with more females, and clonal diversity was possibly underestimated. Reports say nearly half of spike-specific TCRs go after unmutated variant regions.

The CDR3 has 13 amino acids. Trimming left V 4 bases short and J 9 bases short, with 13 bases between. CDR1 is MNHEY, CDR2 SVGAGI, per germline. The receptor comes from an adult in good health. The sequences come from peripheral blood, collected on day 0 of AZD1222 vaccination. V is TRBV6-5 and J is TRBJ1-5; possible D gene TRBD1, 5 bases. In DNA form, the CDR3 reads TGTGCCAGCAGTTCCAGGGCCACGAGGCCCCAGCATTTT. Residues: CASSSRATRPQHF.